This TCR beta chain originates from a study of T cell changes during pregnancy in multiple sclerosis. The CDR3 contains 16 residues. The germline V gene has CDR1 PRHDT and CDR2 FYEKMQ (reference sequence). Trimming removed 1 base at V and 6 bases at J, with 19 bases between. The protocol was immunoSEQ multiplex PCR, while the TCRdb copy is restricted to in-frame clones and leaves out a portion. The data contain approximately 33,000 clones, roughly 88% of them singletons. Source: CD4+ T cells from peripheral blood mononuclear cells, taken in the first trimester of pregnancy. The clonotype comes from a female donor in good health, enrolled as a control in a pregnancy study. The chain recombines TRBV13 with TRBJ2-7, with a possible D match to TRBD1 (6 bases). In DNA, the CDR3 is TGTGCCAGCAGCTTAGATCACACAGGGCTGGGCGGCGAGCAGTACTTC. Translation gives CASSLDHTGLGGEQYF. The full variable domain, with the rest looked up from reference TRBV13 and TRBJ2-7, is AAGVIQSPRHLIKEKRETATLKCYPIPRHDTVYWYQQGPGQDPQFLISFYEKMQSDKGSIPDRFSAQQFSDYHSELNMSSLELGDSALYFCASSLDHTGLGGEQYFGPGTRLTVT.